One and the same sample provided the 26 T cell receptor beta chains below, sequenced in a study of identical twins (dated by TCRdb to about 2016). Libraries were built with 5' RACE. Sequencing relied on an Illumina HiSeq 2000. TCRdb trimmed the raw reads at Q25, called clones with MiXCR and kept productive beta chains. Rows with one shared CDR3 protein collapse into an entry with the most common genes and DNA. Present in this sample are more than 250,000 distinct CDR3 sequences, under 9.5% of which were seen just once. About 2.1% of the sample lies in the top ten. This same sample was also taken into another study, of yellow fever vaccine responses in identical twins.

Source material: memory (CD45RO+) T cells sorted from blood. The cell subset or site label, read with the paper, signifies: CD45RO+ enriched T cells. The receptors were gathered from a woman between 18 and 30 years old in good health.

This clonotype was counted ten times or more. The chain combines TRBV18 with TRBJ2-7; TRBD1 is a possible D gene (6 bases). CDR1 and CDR2 from the germline V gene are KGHSH and LQKENI. CDR3 length: 13 residues. Deletions cut 4 bases from V and 6 bases from J, with 13 bases between. In DNA form, the CDR3 reads TGTGCCAGCTCACTAGACCAGGGGCCCGAGCAGTACTTC. Translating it yields CASSLDQGPEQYF.

The genes are TRBV6-2 or TRBV6-3 and TRBJ2-2; weak D call: TRBD2 (6 bases). The V end was cut by 5 bases, the J end by 3 bases, with 13 bases between. Germline values: CDR1 MNHEY, CDR2 SVGEGT. The CDR3 covers 15 residues. The CDR3, as DNA: TGTGCCAGCAGTCTAGGGACTTCCGACACCGGGGAGCTGTTTTTT. Translated, it gives CASSLGTSDTGELFF.

This clonotype was seen many times. J is TRBJ1-1 and V is TRBV29-1; 7 bases map to TRBD1. The ends lost 3 bases at V and 9 bases at J; junction bases unmatched: 7. The CDR3 spans 12 residues. The germline V gene has CDR1 SQVTM and CDR2 ANQGSEA. The CDR3 is CSVEGQNIKAFF. DNA for the CDR3: TGCAGCGTTGAGGGACAGAACATAAAAGCTTTCTTT. The full variable domain, in which reference TRBV29-1 and TRBJ1-1 provide the parts outside the CDR3, is SAVISQKPSRDICQRGTSLTIQCQVDSQVTMMFWYRQQPGQSLTLIATANQGSEATYESGFVIDKFPISRPNLTFSTLTVSNMSPEDSSIYLCSVEGQNIKAFFGQGTRLTVV.

This clonotype showed up many times. The V gene is TRBV12-3 or TRBV12-4, the J gene TRBJ2-1; no clear D. The CDR3 has 16 amino acids. Trimming cost V 5 bases and J 4 bases, with 18 bases left between them. This CDR3 reads CASSAALAGNYNEQFF. CDR3 DNA: TGTGCCAGCAGTGCAGCCTTGGCAGGCAATTACAATGAGCAGTTCTTC.

The chain uses TRBV7-2 and TRBJ2-1; 10 bases align to TRBD2. The CDR3 sequence is 15 residues long. J was trimmed by 4 bases and V by 4 bases; bases with no gene match: 4. Germline V CDR1 and CDR2: SGHTA, FQGNSA. The CDR3 sequence is CASSYSGGTYNEQFF. The CDR3, as DNA: TGTGCCAGCAGCTATAGCGGGGGGACATACAATGAGCAGTTCTTC.

This clonotype was counted at least ten times. CDR3 nucleotides: TGTGCCAGCAGCTTCAATCGGCGGACAGTACCCTCTGGAAACACCATATATTTT. Its protein product is CASSFNRRTVPSGNTIYF. The chain uses TRBV11-2 and TRBJ1-3; TRBD1 might be the D (6 bases). The length of the CDR3 is 18 residues. The germline CDR1 and CDR2 sequences are SGHAT and FQNNGV. Trimming took off 3 bases at V and 0 bases at J, with 18 bases between the two ends.

There are many counts of this clonotype. The rearrangement joins TRBV29-1 to TRBJ2-7, with a tentative D call TRBD2 (6 bases). Germline CDR1 SQVTM, CDR2 ANQGSEA. V dropped 1 base and J dropped 1 base, with 11 bases sitting between them. There are 14 residues in the CDR3. DNA of the CDR3: TGCAGCGTTGAAGCGGCGGGATCTTCCTACGAGCAGTACTTC. Its translation: CSVEAAGSSYEQYF.

In this sample, this clonotype turned up a few times. CDR3 nucleotides: TGCGCCAGCAGCTCAACCCACAGTAACAATGAGCAGTTCTTC. Residues: CASSSTHSNNEQFF. The chain has TRBV5-1 and TRBJ2-1; D gene ambiguous. The germline V gene encodes CDR1 SGHRS and CDR2 YFSETQ. The CDR3 contains 14 residues. Trimming cost V 3 bases and J 5 bases, with 12 bases left between them.

This clonotype was picked up many times. The gene calls are TRBV5-1 and TRBJ2-2, with 9 positions matching TRBD2. The J segment lost 7 bases and the V segment lost 1 base, leaving 5 bases of the junction unmatched. Germline V CDR1 and CDR2: SGHRS, YFSETQ. The CDR3 extends over 15 amino acids. The CDR3 coding sequence is TGCGCCAGCAGCTTGCTTGGACTAGCGTACGGGGAGCTGTTTTTT. This codes for CASSLLGLAYGELFF.

This clonotype was counted between two and nine times. CDR3 loop: CSAGYGGDYNEQFF. In DNA form, the CDR3 reads TGCAGTGCTGGTTATGGCGGGGATTACAATGAGCAGTTCTTC. This rearrangement joins TRBV20-1 to TRBJ2-1; maybe TRBD2 (6 bases). The germline gives CDR1 DFQATT, CDR2 SNEGSKA (reference sequence). The V end lost 5 bases, the J end lost 4 bases, and 15 bases lay between the germline ends. The length of the CDR3 is 14 residues.

The chain uses TRBV29-1 and TRBJ2-1, with TRBD1 identical over 7 bases. The CDR3 is 12 amino acids. The trim removed 7 bases at V and 8 bases at J, leaving 8 bases unmatched. CDR1 and CDR2 (germline): SQVTM, ANQGSEA. CDR3 region: CSARKGAYEQFF. The CDR3 DNA is TGCAGCGCCCGTAAGGGGGCTTATGAGCAGTTCTTC.

This clonotype has just a few counts. V usage is TRBV28 and J usage is TRBJ2-1; TRBD2 matches 10 bases. J gave up 6 bases and V 4 bases, and 6 bases lay outside the gene matches. In germline, CDR1 is MDHEN, CDR2 SYDVKM. CDR3 length: 15 residues. Written as DNA, the CDR3 is TGTGCCAGCAGTTCCCCCAGCGGGAGGGCCAATGAGCAGTTCTTC. Translating it yields CASSSPSGRANEQFF.

This clonotype has a count of ten or more. The chain combines TRBV20-1 with TRBJ1-1, with D unresolved. CDR3 length equals 14 residues. Germline CDR1 and CDR2: DFQATT and SNEGSKA (reference sequence). V was cut by 0 bases and J by 8 bases, with 16 bases left in between. The CDR3 spells CSARDFGSGVEAFF. DNA of the CDR3: TGCAGTGCTAGAGATTTTGGTTCAGGCGTCGAAGCTTTCTTT.

The CDR3 here is CATSRSDRNEQFF. The CDR3 DNA sequence: TGTGCCACCAGCAGATCGGACCGCAATGAGCAGTTCTTC. V is TRBV15 and J is TRBJ2-1; D remains unclear. V was cut by 2 bases and J by 6 bases, with 8 bases left in between. The CDR3 extends over 13 amino acids. Germline CDR1 is LNHNV and CDR2 is YYDKDF (reference sequence).

This clonotype was counted between two and nine times. This chain joins TRBV3-1 and TRBJ2-3; no definite D call. CDR3 length equals 15 residues. The V end was cut by 1 base, the J end by 3 bases, with 11 bases between. The V gene's germline CDR1 is LGHDT and CDR2 YNNKEL (reference sequence). CDR3 protein: CASSQGFSETDTQYF. The CDR3 nucleotides are TGTGCCAGCAGCCAAGGGTTCTCAGAGACAGATACGCAGTATTTT.

Many counts were recorded for this clonotype. This chain joins TRBV5-1 and TRBJ2-5; 8 bases are shared with TRBD2. Germline lookup yields CDR1 SGHRS and CDR2 YFSETQ. V gave up 5 bases and J gave up 2 bases; unmatched junction bases: 8. The CDR3 is 15 amino acids. CDR3 in amino acids: CASRRAGESQETQYF. Written as DNA, the CDR3 is TGCGCCAGCAGACGAGCGGGAGAATCGCAAGAGACCCAGTACTTC.

Many counts were recorded for this clonotype. This chain connects TRBV5-1 to TRBJ1-1; 7 nucleotides line up with TRBD1. This CDR3 contains 16 residues. Losses at the gene ends were 3 bases for V and 0 bases for J; bases not matched to a gene: 8. The germline V gene has CDR1 SGHRS and CDR2 YFSETQ. The CDR3 coding sequence is TGCGCCAGCAGCTCCCTGACAGGGCGTATGAACACTGAAGCTTTCTTT. Translation gives CASSSLTGRMNTEAFF.

The V call is TRBV27, the J call TRBJ2-1; TRBD1 is a possible D gene (7 bases). This CDR3 has 16 residues. Trimming removed 6 bases at V and 9 bases at J, with 24 bases between. Germline V gives CDR1 MNHEY, CDR2 SMNVEV (reference sequence). The DNA for the CDR3 is TGTGCCAGCAGACAACCCCCGGTGGCAGGGGGAGGTGAGCAGTTCTTC. Protein sequence: CASRQPPVAGGGEQFF.

The rearrangement joins TRBV10-3 to TRBJ2-5; tentatively, D is TRBD2 (7 bases). Trimming took off 3 bases at V and 1 base at J, with 12 bases between the two ends. Germline loops: CDR1 ENHRY, CDR2 SYGVKD. The length of the CDR3 is 15 residues. CDR3 nucleotide sequence: TGTGCCATCAGTGAAGGGGGGGGGTCCCAAGAGACCCAGTACTTC. Its translation is CAISEGGGSQETQYF.

This clonotype was found many times. The chain is built from TRBV5-1 and TRBJ1-1; 7 bases match TRBD1. The CDR3 is 18 amino acids. The germline V gene encodes CDR1 SGHRS and CDR2 YFSETQ. The ends lost 3 bases at V and 0 bases at J; junction bases unmatched: 14. The CDR3 sequence: CASSSDRAGTALNTEAFF. CDR3 DNA sequence: TGCGCCAGCAGCTCCGACAGGGCGGGGACCGCACTGAACACTGAAGCTTTCTTT. Full variable domain (remainder filled in from reference TRBV5-1 and TRBJ1-1): KAGVTQTPRYLIKTRGQQVTLSCSPISGHRSVSWYQQTPGQGLQFLFEYFSETQRNKGNFPGRFSGRQFSNSRSEMNVSTLELGDSALYLCASSSDRAGTALNTEAFFGQGTRLTVV.

This clonotype was seen ten or more times. The rearrangement joins TRBV6-5 to TRBJ2-7; 9 bases map to TRBD1. Germline trimming cut 2 bases from V and 7 bases from J; bases unmatched to any gene: 6. There are 14 residues in the CDR3. Germline-derived CDR1 and CDR2 are MNHEY and SVGAGI. The CDR3 nucleotides read TGTGCCAGCAGTTACGGGGACAGGGTGAAAGAGCAGTACGTC. Protein sequence: CASSYGDRVKEQYV.

This clonotype appeared once. This chain joins TRBV2 and TRBJ2-2; 8 nucleotides match TRBD1. V lost 5 bases to trimming and J lost 6 bases; unmatched junction nucleotides: 8. The CDR3 extends over 15 amino acids. The germline V gene encodes CDR1 SNHLY and CDR2 FYNNEI. For the CDR3, the DNA is TGTGCCAGCAGTCCAGGGGGCTTTGGGGCCGGGGAGCTGTTTTTT. It yields the protein CASSPGGFGAGELFF. Supplemented by reference TRBV2 and TRBJ2-2, the full variable domain reads EPEVTQTPSHQVTQMGQEVILRCVPISNHLYFYWYRQILGQKVEFLVSFYNNEISEKSEIFDDQFSVERPDGSNFTLKIRSTKLEDSAMYFCASSPGGFGAGELFFGEGSRLTVL.

At least ten counts were recorded for this clonotype. The V and J genes are TRBV2 and TRBJ2-1, with TRBD2 identical over 12 bases. The V and J ends lost 5 bases and 7 bases, in that order; junction bases with no gene match: 9. Germline V gives CDR1 SNHLY, CDR2 FYNNEI. This CDR3 is 16 amino acids long. CDR3 sequence: CASSPTSGRLWNEQFF. CDR3 nucleotides: TGTGCCAGCAGTCCGACTAGCGGGAGACTTTGGAATGAGCAGTTCTTC.

This clonotype was observed a handful of times. This chain uses TRBV9 with TRBJ1-4; 10 bases align to TRBD1. Germline trimming cut 3 bases from V and 8 bases from J; bases unmatched to any gene: 7. The CDR3 consists of 15 residues. Germline V gene data show CDR1 as SGDLS and CDR2 as YYNGEE. This CDR3 reads CASSARTGGGEKLFF. CDR3 nucleotide sequence: TGTGCCAGCAGCGCCCGGACAGGGGGTGGGGAAAAACTGTTTTTT.

This clonotype has a count of ten or more. The gene calls are TRBV20-1 and TRBJ2-1; 10 bases are a match to TRBD2. From germline, CDR1 is DFQATT and CDR2 SNEGSKA (reference sequence). CDR3 length: 12 amino acids. V lost 8 bases and J lost 7; bases outside the gene matches: 5. Here the CDR3 reads CSCSGRRNEQFF. CDR3 nucleotide sequence: TGCAGTTGTAGCGGGAGGAGAAATGAGCAGTTCTTC.

The table lists this clonotype with many counts. V gene TRBV12-3 or TRBV12-4 combines with J gene TRBJ1-3; no clear D gene. This CDR3 contains 12 residues. V was clipped by 6 bases and J by 6 bases, with 9 bases between them. This chain's CDR3 is CASSEGLNTIYF. The CDR3 DNA reads TGTGCCAGCAGCGAAGGTCTAAACACCATATATTTT.